This T cell receptor (beta chain) was documented in a study of CD8 T cells in Susac syndrome. On the study more broadly: When blood was drawn, patients with Susac syndrome were on intravenous immunoglobulin alone, on corticosteroids, or therapy-naive.

RNA in amounts of about 0.45 to 1 ug was reverse transcribed with random hexamers. MiXCR, run by TCRdb on the immunoSEQ multiplex PCR reads, gives a single entry per CDR3 protein. Here the sample spans a few hundred thousand distinct CDR3 sequences, about 94% being singletons. The germline V gene encodes CDR1 SGHNT and CDR2 YENEEA. V was clipped by 5 bases and J by 1 base; unmatched bases: 6. CDR3 length: 16 amino acids. The authors carried out high-throughput sequencing of TCR beta. They applied it to CD8+ and CD4+ T cells obtained from blood. This sequence originates from a human donor with Susac syndrome. The V and J genes are TRBV11-3 and TRBJ2-5; 11 positions match TRBD1. Sequencing input: CD4+ T cells from PBMCs. CDR3 in DNA: TGTGCCAGCAGCCCCCGGACAGGGGGCTTCCAAGAGACCCAGTACTTC. Encoded protein: CASSPRTGGFQETQYF.